Listed below are T cell receptor beta chains from one sample, sequenced in a study of T cell responses to AZD1222 COVID-19 vaccine. The table came from immunoSEQ multiplex PCR; TCRdb's copy has only in-frame clones and leaves some out. The sample consists of about 190,000 clones, roughly 93% of them appearing once. Sample: peripheral blood, taken on day 0 of AZD1222 vaccination. The receptors come from an adult in good health. The CDR3 runs from the conserved cysteine through the conserved F or W. The D gene is left open where the match is weak. Some rows have no size entry. The others give once, few or many, or a class for an expanded clone.

cdr3_nt: TGTGCCAGCAGCCAATCGCATCAGAGCTCCTACGAGCAGTACTTC; cdr3_aa: CASSQSHQSSYEQYF; clone_size: -; d_call: -; v_call: TRBV3-1/TRBV3-2; j_call: TRBJ2-7
cdr3_nt: TGTGCCAGCAGCTTAGCAGCGGGAGGGCAGTACGAGCAGTACTTC; cdr3_aa: CASSLAAGGQYEQYF; clone_size: few; d_call: TRBD2; v_call: TRBV7-2; j_call: TRBJ2-7
cdr3_nt: TGTGCCAGCTCACCACGGCAGAGTTCCTACGAGCAGTACTTC; cdr3_aa: CASSPRQSSYEQYF; clone_size: -; d_call: -; v_call: TRBV18; j_call: TRBJ2-7
cdr3_nt: TGTGCCAGCAGTCCCGGGACAGGGTTGGATCAGCCCCAGCATTTT; cdr3_aa: CASSPGTGLDQPQHF; clone_size: -; d_call: TRBD1; v_call: TRBV27; j_call: TRBJ1-5
cdr3_nt: TGTGCCACCAGTGCCCCTGGCTCGACCTACGAGCAGTACTTC; cdr3_aa: CATSAPGSTYEQYF; clone_size: -; d_call: -; v_call: TRBV24-1; j_call: TRBJ2-7
cdr3_nt: TGTGCCAGCAGTGAAATAGCCACAGGGCCCCCCAATCCCCAGCATTTT; cdr3_aa: CASSEIATGPPNPQHF; clone_size: -; d_call: -; v_call: TRBV2; j_call: TRBJ1-5
cdr3_nt: TGTGCCAGCAGCCCCCGACCTACCCTTAACTATGGCTACACCTTC; cdr3_aa: CASSPRPTLNYGYTF; clone_size: -; d_call: -; v_call: TRBV14; j_call: TRBJ1-2
cdr3_nt: TGTGCCAGCAGCACGACAGGGGAAAAACTGTTTTTT; cdr3_aa: CASSTTGEKLFF; clone_size: -; d_call: TRBD1; v_call: TRBV5-5; j_call: TRBJ1-4
cdr3_nt: TGTGCCACCAGTGAGCGGACAGGCTCCTACGAGCAGTACTTC; cdr3_aa: CATSERTGSYEQYF; clone_size: -; d_call: TRBD1; v_call: TRBV24-1; j_call: TRBJ2-7
cdr3_nt: TGTGCCAGCAGCCTTGAGGAGCCCGGGGAGCTGTTTTTT; cdr3_aa: CASSLEEPGELFF; clone_size: -; d_call: -; v_call: TRBV12-3/TRBV12-4; j_call: TRBJ2-2
cdr3_nt: TGTGCCAGCTCACCAAGACAGGGTAACACTGAAGCTTTCTTT; cdr3_aa: CASSPRQGNTEAFF; clone_size: -; d_call: TRBD1; v_call: TRBV18; j_call: TRBJ1-1
cdr3_nt: TGTGCCAGCAGGTACGGACAGGACGCCACTGAAGCTTTCTTT; cdr3_aa: CASRYGQDATEAFF; clone_size: -; d_call: TRBD1; v_call: TRBV2; j_call: TRBJ1-1
cdr3_nt: TGTGCCAGCAGCCGAACGCGAGGCGGAATCCCCCAAGAGACCCAGTACTTC; cdr3_aa: CASSRTRGGIPQETQYF; clone_size: -; d_call: -; v_call: TRBV28; j_call: TRBJ2-5
cdr3_nt: TGTGCCAGCAGTATTACCTACAATGAGCAGTTCTTC; cdr3_aa: CASSITYNEQFF; clone_size: -; d_call: -; v_call: TRBV11-2; j_call: TRBJ2-1
cdr3_nt: TGTGCCAGCAGTTACAGGTTCCCCCCCTACGAGCAGTACTTC; cdr3_aa: CASSYRFPPYEQYF; clone_size: -; d_call: -; v_call: TRBV27; j_call: TRBJ2-7
cdr3_nt: TGTGCCAGCAGTGTCTCCGGGACTAGCGGGAGAAATACGCAGTATTTT; cdr3_aa: CASSVSGTSGRNTQYF; clone_size: -; d_call: TRBD2; v_call: TRBV25-1; j_call: TRBJ2-3
cdr3_nt: TGTGCCAGCAGCCAAGAGGGGCAGGGCTACACTGAAGCTTTCTTT; cdr3_aa: CASSQEGQGYTEAFF; clone_size: -; d_call: -; v_call: TRBV14; j_call: TRBJ1-1
cdr3_nt: TGCGCCAGCAGCATACAGACGGCGAACACTGAAGCTTTCTTT; cdr3_aa: CASSIQTANTEAFF; clone_size: few; d_call: -; v_call: TRBV5-1; j_call: TRBJ1-1
cdr3_nt: TGTGCCAGCAGCTTATGGCAGGGAGGTAACTACGAGCAGTACTTC; cdr3_aa: CASSLWQGGNYEQYF; clone_size: -; d_call: -; v_call: TRBV11-2; j_call: TRBJ2-7
cdr3_nt: TGTGCCAGCAGCGGTACTAACTATGGCTACACCTTC; cdr3_aa: CASSGTNYGYTF; clone_size: -; d_call: -; v_call: TRBV7-2; j_call: TRBJ1-2
cdr3_nt: TGTGCCAGCAGTTTCTTAAACAGGCTCTCCTATAATTCACCCCTCCACTTT; cdr3_aa: CASSFLNRLSYNSPLHF; clone_size: -; d_call: -; v_call: TRBV28; j_call: TRBJ1-6
cdr3_nt: TGTGCCTCCAGCGGTCGTAGCGGGGGGGCCGAGACCCAGTACTTC; cdr3_aa: CASSGRSGGAETQYF; clone_size: -; d_call: TRBD2; v_call: TRBV11-2; j_call: TRBJ2-5
cdr3_nt: TGTGCCAGCAGTTTAGCGGGCAGGGGGAATCAGCCCCAGCATTTT; cdr3_aa: CASSLAGRGNQPQHF; clone_size: -; d_call: TRBD1; v_call: TRBV5-8; j_call: TRBJ1-5
cdr3_nt: TGCGCCAGCAGCTTGGGACTAGCGGGGACCTGGGAGACCCAGTACTTC; cdr3_aa: CASSLGLAGTWETQYF; clone_size: -; d_call: TRBD2; v_call: TRBV5-1; j_call: TRBJ2-5
cdr3_nt: TGTGCCAGCAGCGGGGGACAGGGGGCAAGTAGCAATCAGCCCCAGCATTTT; cdr3_aa: CASSGGQGASSNQPQHF; clone_size: -; d_call: TRBD1; v_call: TRBV3-1/TRBV3-2; j_call: TRBJ1-5
cdr3_nt: TGCAGCGTTGGGGGACAGCGCACCGGGGAGCTGTTTTTT; cdr3_aa: CSVGGQRTGELFF; clone_size: -; d_call: TRBD1; v_call: TRBV29-1; j_call: TRBJ2-2
cdr3_nt: TGCGCCAGCAGCTTCGACGGGACCTACGAGCAGTACTTC; cdr3_aa: CASSFDGTYEQYF; clone_size: -; d_call: -; v_call: TRBV5-1; j_call: TRBJ2-7
cdr3_nt: TGTGCCAGTACGCCAGGACAAGTCCGTCAGCCCCAGCATTTT; cdr3_aa: CASTPGQVRQPQHF; clone_size: -; d_call: -; v_call: TRBV19; j_call: TRBJ1-5
cdr3_nt: TGTGCCAGCAGCCAAAACCCATCCCGGCGGTATAATTCACCCCTCCACTTT; cdr3_aa: CASSQNPSRRYNSPLHF; clone_size: -; d_call: -; v_call: TRBV3-1/TRBV3-2; j_call: TRBJ1-6
cdr3_nt: TGTGCCAGCAGCTCCCGGGACCGAGGATCTTACACCTTC; cdr3_aa: CASSSRDRGSYTF; clone_size: -; d_call: -; v_call: TRBV7-2; j_call: TRBJ1-2
cdr3_nt: TGTGCCAGCAGTTACCTTACGAACACTGAAGCTTTCTTT; cdr3_aa: CASSYLTNTEAFF; clone_size: -; d_call: -; v_call: TRBV6-2/TRBV6-3; j_call: TRBJ1-1
cdr3_nt: TGTGCCAGCAGCTCGGACAGGGACAGCAATCAGCCCCAGCATTTT; cdr3_aa: CASSSDRDSNQPQHF; clone_size: -; d_call: TRBD1; v_call: TRBV2; j_call: TRBJ1-5
cdr3_nt: TGTGCCAGCAGCTTAATGGGGCGGGGCGAGCGGGAGACCCAGTACTTC; cdr3_aa: CASSLMGRGERETQYF; clone_size: -; d_call: -; v_call: TRBV7-2; j_call: TRBJ2-5
cdr3_nt: TGCGCCAGCAGTGAAGGTTGGGGACAGCTCTACGAGCAGTACTTC; cdr3_aa: CASSEGWGQLYEQYF; clone_size: -; d_call: TRBD1; v_call: TRBV10-2; j_call: TRBJ2-7
cdr3_nt: TGTGCCAGCAGCGTAGGTAACGGGGAGCTGTTTTTT; cdr3_aa: CASSVGNGELFF; clone_size: -; d_call: -; v_call: TRBV9; j_call: TRBJ2-2
cdr3_nt: TGTGCCAGCAGCTCCAACCAATGGGGGGACTATGGCTACACCTTC; cdr3_aa: CASSSNQWGDYGYTF; clone_size: -; d_call: -; v_call: TRBV2; j_call: TRBJ1-2
cdr3_nt: TGTGCCACCAGTGATCCCCCGGGACAGGGGGCTGGGGAGACCCAGTACTTC; cdr3_aa: CATSDPPGQGAGETQYF; clone_size: once; d_call: TRBD1; v_call: TRBV24-1; j_call: TRBJ2-5
cdr3_nt: TGTGCCAGCAGCCAAGATCTAGTTTCCTACGAGCAGTACTTC; cdr3_aa: CASSQDLVSYEQYF; clone_size: few; d_call: -; v_call: TRBV14; j_call: TRBJ2-7
cdr3_nt: TGTGCCAGCAGCTTCGGCAAACCGAACACTGAAGCTTTCTTT; cdr3_aa: CASSFGKPNTEAFF; clone_size: -; d_call: -; v_call: TRBV11-1; j_call: TRBJ1-1
cdr3_nt: TGTGCCAGCAGCAAGTATTGGGACTGGCCCAATGAGCAGTTCTTC; cdr3_aa: CASSKYWDWPNEQFF; clone_size: -; d_call: -; v_call: TRBV13; j_call: TRBJ2-1
cdr3_nt: TGTGCCAGCTCACTACAGACAGGGGTAGGCACTGAAGCTTTCTTT; cdr3_aa: CASSLQTGVGTEAFF; clone_size: -; d_call: TRBD1; v_call: TRBV18; j_call: TRBJ1-1
cdr3_nt: TGTGCCAGCAGCTTAGAAGGCGGCGAGCAGTACTTC; cdr3_aa: CASSLEGGEQYF; clone_size: -; d_call: -; v_call: TRBV7-9; j_call: TRBJ2-7
cdr3_nt: TGTGCTAGTGTAAACTCTGGAAACACCATATATTTT; cdr3_aa: CASVNSGNTIYF; clone_size: -; d_call: -; v_call: TRBV12-5; j_call: TRBJ1-3
cdr3_nt: TGTGCCATCAGTGAGTCGAAGGGACTAGCGGGGGAGACCCAGTACTTC; cdr3_aa: CAISESKGLAGETQYF; clone_size: few; d_call: TRBD2; v_call: TRBV10-3; j_call: TRBJ2-5
cdr3_nt: TGTGCCAGCAGTCCACTAGCGGGTCCCACAGATACGCAGTATTTT; cdr3_aa: CASSPLAGPTDTQYF; clone_size: once; d_call: TRBD2; v_call: TRBV28; j_call: TRBJ2-3
cdr3_nt: TGCGCCAGCAGCCAAGACGGTAGCTCCTATAATTCACCCCTCCACTTT; cdr3_aa: CASSQDGSSYNSPLHF; clone_size: -; d_call: -; v_call: TRBV4-3; j_call: TRBJ1-6
cdr3_nt: TGTGCCAGCTCACCCCTGGACCAGACCGGGGAGCTGTTTTTT; cdr3_aa: CASSPLDQTGELFF; clone_size: -; d_call: -; v_call: TRBV18; j_call: TRBJ2-2
cdr3_nt: TGTGCCAGCAGCGCCGGACTTGGGAATGAAAAACTGTTTTTT; cdr3_aa: CASSAGLGNEKLFF; clone_size: -; d_call: -; v_call: TRBV9; j_call: TRBJ1-4
cdr3_nt: TGTGCCAGCAACGATCGGCAGGGAAATTCACCCCTCCACTTT; cdr3_aa: CASNDRQGNSPLHF; clone_size: -; d_call: -; v_call: TRBV2; j_call: TRBJ1-6
cdr3_nt: TGTGCCAGCAGCGTAGAACCCTCTGGAAACACCATATATTTT; cdr3_aa: CASSVEPSGNTIYF; clone_size: -; d_call: -; v_call: TRBV9; j_call: TRBJ1-3
cdr3_nt: TGTGCCAGCAGCCCTCGGACAGGGGAGTACGAGCAGTACTTC; cdr3_aa: CASSPRTGEYEQYF; clone_size: -; d_call: TRBD1; v_call: TRBV7-3; j_call: TRBJ2-7
cdr3_nt: TGTGCCAGCAGCTTAGCGTTACTTTACAATGAGCAGTTCTTC; cdr3_aa: CASSLALLYNEQFF; clone_size: -; d_call: -; v_call: TRBV13; j_call: TRBJ2-1